These T cell receptor beta chains were read from a single sample in a study of high-grade serous ovarian cancer treatment subgroups. TCRdb keeps only in-frame clones here, not all; method: immunoSEQ multiplex PCR. Of several thousand clones in the sample, 78% were seen once. Sequenced input: tumor tissue. The receptor source for this set is a human donor with high-grade serous ovarian cancer. CDR3s leave out the opening cysteine and the closing phenylalanine or tryptophan. The D gene is left open where the match is weak. Not all rows give a size; the values are once, few, many and, for expanded clones, a class.

d_call: TRBD1
cdr3_length: 14
clone_size: NA
v_call: TRBV4-2
j_call: TRBJ2-7
cdr3_aa: ASSQAEGDSSYEQY

d_call: TRBD2
cdr3_length: 15
clone_size: NA
v_call: TRBV7-9
j_call: TRBJ2-2
cdr3_aa: ASSLVTSGLNTGELF

d_call: NA
cdr3_length: 15
clone_size: NA
v_call: TRBV10-1
j_call: TRBJ2-2
cdr3_aa: ASIGIIYGSTAGELF

d_call: TRBD1
cdr3_length: 14
clone_size: NA
v_call: TRBV6-1
j_call: TRBJ2-3
cdr3_aa: ASSEADRGSTDTQY

d_call: NA
cdr3_length: 10
clone_size: NA
v_call: TRBV19
j_call: TRBJ1-5
cdr3_aa: ASSISNQPQH

d_call: NA
cdr3_length: 10
clone_size: NA
v_call: TRBV5-1
j_call: TRBJ1-2
cdr3_aa: ASSLGPYGYT

d_call: TRBD1
cdr3_length: 15
clone_size: NA
v_call: TRBV7-9
j_call: TRBJ2-7
cdr3_aa: ASSPPYPGRGLHEQY

d_call: NA
cdr3_length: 11
clone_size: NA
v_call: TRBV6-1
j_call: TRBJ1-1
cdr3_aa: ASSEKGYTEAF

d_call: NA
cdr3_length: 16
clone_size: NA
v_call: TRBV6-8
j_call: TRBJ1-1
cdr3_aa: ASSSSFGPLLQNTEAF

d_call: NA
cdr3_length: 13
clone_size: NA
v_call: TRBV4-2
j_call: TRBJ1-5
cdr3_aa: ASSLWVGAGQPQH

d_call: TRBD2
cdr3_length: 14
clone_size: NA
v_call: TRBV2
j_call: TRBJ2-5
cdr3_aa: ASRAGLAGASETQY

d_call: NA
cdr3_length: 11
clone_size: few
v_call: TRBV5-1
j_call: TRBJ1-2
cdr3_aa: ASSGRDGGGYT

d_call: TRBD1
cdr3_length: 10
clone_size: NA
v_call: TRBV30
j_call: TRBJ1-5
cdr3_aa: AGQTGDQPQH

d_call: NA
cdr3_length: 13
clone_size: once
v_call: TRBV6-5
j_call: TRBJ2-7
cdr3_aa: ASSPQGTFLHEQY

d_call: TRBD1
cdr3_length: 13
clone_size: NA
v_call: TRBV4-2
j_call: TRBJ1-2
cdr3_aa: ASSQGQGADYGYT

d_call: NA
cdr3_length: 12
clone_size: NA
v_call: TRBV18
j_call: TRBJ1-5
cdr3_aa: ASSPWPLGQPQH

d_call: NA
cdr3_length: 11
clone_size: few
v_call: TRBV30
j_call: TRBJ1-1
cdr3_aa: AWSLQFDSQAF

d_call: NA
cdr3_length: 12
clone_size: few
v_call: TRBV4-1
j_call: TRBJ2-7
cdr3_aa: ASSQDANTYEQY

d_call: NA
cdr3_length: 14
clone_size: NA
v_call: TRBV28
j_call: TRBJ2-3
cdr3_aa: ASSSPRTVGTDTQY

d_call: NA
cdr3_length: 12
clone_size: NA
v_call: TRBV19
j_call: TRBJ1-2
cdr3_aa: ASSIDRRTYGYT